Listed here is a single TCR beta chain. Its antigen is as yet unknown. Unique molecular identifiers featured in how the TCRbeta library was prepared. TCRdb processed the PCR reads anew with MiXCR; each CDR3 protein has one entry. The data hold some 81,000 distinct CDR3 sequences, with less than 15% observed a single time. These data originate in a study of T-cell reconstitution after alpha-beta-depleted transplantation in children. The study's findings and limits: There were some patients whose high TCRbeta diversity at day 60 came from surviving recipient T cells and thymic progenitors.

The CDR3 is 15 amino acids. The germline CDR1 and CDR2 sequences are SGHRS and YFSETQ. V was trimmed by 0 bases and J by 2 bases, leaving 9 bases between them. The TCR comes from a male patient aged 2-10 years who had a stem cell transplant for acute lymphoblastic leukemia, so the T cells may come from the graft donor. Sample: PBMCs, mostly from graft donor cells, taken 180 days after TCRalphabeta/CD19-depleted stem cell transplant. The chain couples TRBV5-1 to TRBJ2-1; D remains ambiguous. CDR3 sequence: CASSLAVGTYNEQFF. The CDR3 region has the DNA TGCGCCAGCAGCTTGGCAGTAGGCACCTACAATGAGCAGTTCTTC.